Below are 26 T cell receptor beta chains sequenced from a single sample in a study of blood T cells in healthy people across ages. Together with a sample-barcoded 5' primer, a J-beta primer mix was included in a second PCR lasting about 6 to 11 cycles. TCRdb re-derived calls from the 5' RACE reads in MiXCR, one entry per CDR3 protein. This repertoire shows 1.8 million or so distinct CDR3 sequences, 39% found once; its top ten account for about 21%. Sequencing input: blood. The origin of the receptors is a human donor in good health.

This chain links TRBV4-3 with TRBJ2-1; weak D call: TRBD2 (5 bases). The CDR3 contains 17 residues. Germline lookup yields CDR1 LGHNA and CDR2 YSLEER. V dropped 3 bases and J dropped 0 bases, with 15 bases sitting between them. This CDR3 is CASSHHIASTSYNEQFF. The CDR3 bases are TGCGCCAGCAGCCACCATATAGCGTCCACCTCCTACAATGAGCAGTTCTTC.

The chain recombines TRBV6-5 with TRBJ1-6; 8 nucleotides match TRBD1. Germline V gene sequence: CDR1 MNHEY, CDR2 SVGAGI. The CDR3 has 15 amino acids. Trimming took 6 bases from V and 10 from J; bases not matched to a gene: 11. The CDR3, as DNA: TGTGCCAGCAGCCCGGGACAGGAGGGGATCTCACCCCTCCACTTT. It yields the protein CASSPGQEGISPLHF.

This clonotype was recorded at least ten times. The chain employs TRBV7-3 and TRBJ2-5; D gene uncertain. V gave up 6 bases and J gave up 4 bases, with 12 bases separating them. This CDR3 is built from 13 residues. Germline V gene data show CDR1 as SGHTA and CDR2 as FQGTGA. The CDR3 nucleotides read TGTGCCAGCAGTTTATGGGGTGGAGAGACCCAGTACTTC. This gives the protein CASSLWGGETQYF.

The chain recombines TRBV6-1 with TRBJ1-2, with D possibly TRBD1 on 6 matching bases. The CDR3 length is 18 residues. The V end lost 5 bases, the J end lost 0 bases, and 22 bases lay between the germline ends. CDR1 MNHNS and CDR2 SASEGT come from the germline V gene. For the CDR3, the DNA is TGTGCCAGCAGTCTTCCCGTTGTAGGGACAACAGCTAACTATGGCTACACCTTC. Translation gives CASSLPVVGTTANYGYTF.

The chain couples TRBV7-6 to TRBJ2-6; no reliable D call. The CDR3 extends over 17 amino acids. Trimming took 1 base from V and 0 from J, leaving 10 bases between them. Per germline, CDR1 SGHVS and CDR2 FNYEAQ. The CDR3 region is CASSLVTRVSGANVLTF. CDR3 DNA sequence: TGTGCCAGCAGCTTAGTTACGCGAGTCTCTGGGGCCAACGTCCTGACTTTC.

The J gene is TRBJ2-5, the V gene TRBV20-1; 9 bases align to TRBD1. Trimming removed 6 bases from V and 2 bases from J; junction bases left unmatched: 13. The CDR3 totals 16 residues. The germline CDR1 and CDR2 sequences are DFQATT and SNEGSKA (reference sequence). CDR3 sequence: CSATAPGTGFQETQYF. The CDR3, as DNA: TGCAGTGCCACCGCCCCCGGGACAGGGTTTCAAGAGACCCAGTACTTC.

The rearrangement uses TRBV5-6 and TRBJ2-7, with D possibly matching TRBD1 (5 bases). The V gene's germline CDR1 is SGHDT and CDR2 YYEEEE. This CDR3 is 16 amino acids long. V lost 2 bases to trimming and J lost 3 bases, with 18 bases between them. CDR3 DNA sequence: TGTGCCAGCAGCTTTTCAGTAGGCAGGGTGATCTACGAGCAGTACTTC. It encodes CASSFSVGRVIYEQYF.

In its sample, this clonotype was seen a few times. The chain employs TRBV20-1 and TRBJ2-7; 8 bases map to TRBD2. Germline CDR1 is DFQATT and CDR2 is SNEGSKA (reference sequence). Unmatched junction bases numbered 7, after V lost 6 bases and J lost 3 bases. This CDR3 spans 13 amino acids. The CDR3 region has the DNA TGCAGTGCCGGGGGGGGCACATTCTACGAGCAGTACTTC. This sequence encodes CSAGGGTFYEQYF.

The rearrangement links TRBV4-3 to TRBJ1-4; no definite D call. This CDR3 is built from 14 residues. CDR1 is LGHNA and CDR2 is YSLEER in the germline V gene. V lost 3 bases, J lost 3 bases, and 8 bases lay in between. This CDR3 reads CASSQGISNEKLFF. CDR3 DNA: TGCGCCAGCAGCCAGGGGATTTCTAATGAAAAACTGTTTTTT.

Of note for this clonotype: A read error may account for a junction end that differs from germline. The chain couples TRBV5-1 to TRBJ2-5; weak D call: TRBD2 (5 bases). This CDR3 has 11 amino acids. CDR1 is SGHRS, CDR2 YFSETQ, per germline. The CDR3 DNA sequence: TGCGCCAGCAGCTTGGGGGAGACCCGGTACTTC. It codes for CASSLGETRYF.

V and J are TRBV19 and TRBJ1-5; TRBD1 aligns across 8 bases. CDR1 is LNHDA and CDR2 is SQIVND in the germline V gene (reference sequence). The CDR3 is 14 residues long. Unmatched junction bases numbered 7, after V lost 6 bases and J lost 6 bases. CDR3 in amino acids: CASSDTGGIQPQHF. CDR3 coding DNA: TGTGCCAGTAGCGACACAGGGGGAATTCAGCCCCAGCATTTT.

V gene TRBV27 combines with J gene TRBJ2-1; unclear D gene. Trimming left V 3 bases short and J 9 bases short, with 6 bases between. This CDR3 contains 11 residues. Per germline, CDR1 MNHEY and CDR2 SMNVEV (reference sequence). This CDR3 reads CASSFFGEQFF. CDR3 DNA: TGTGCCAGCAGTTTTTTTGGTGAGCAGTTCTTC.

This clonotype was recorded many times. The chain carries TRBV7-2 and TRBJ2-3; D is undetermined. V shed 6 bases and J shed 2 bases, with 12 bases lying between them. The CDR3 length is 14 residues. Per the germline V gene, CDR1 is SGHTA and CDR2 is FQGNSA. The CDR3 region has the DNA TGTGCCAGCAGACCGAGTTACCCCACAGATACGCAGTATTTT. Its translation: CASRPSYPTDTQYF.

The V and J genes are TRBV7-9 and TRBJ2-7, with 7 bases matching TRBD1. From germline, CDR1 is SEHNR and CDR2 FQNEAQ (reference sequence). The length of the CDR3 is 17 residues. V was clipped by 4 bases and J by 2 bases; unmatched bases: 14. The CDR3 nucleotides are TGTGCCAGCAGCTCGACCGTCTCACAGGGGCCAGCCTACGAGCAGTACTTC. It yields the protein CASSSTVSQGPAYEQYF.

The CDR3 loop is CASSLLRGYYNEQFF. The CDR3 DNA sequence: TGTGCCAGCAGCTTGTTAAGGGGCTATTACAATGAGCAGTTCTTC. The chain links TRBV5-5 to TRBJ2-1; tentatively, D is TRBD1 (5 bases). Germline CDR1 SGHKS, CDR2 YYEKEE (reference sequence). The V gene lost 1 base and the J gene lost 4 bases, with 12 bases spanning the gap. CDR3 length equals 15 residues.

This clonotype was counted only a few times. One junction end disagrees with the germline gene, perhaps due to a read error. The V call is TRBV20-1, the J call TRBJ2-2; a possible D gene is TRBD1 (6 bases). Germline CDR1 is DFQATT and CDR2 is SNEGSKA (reference sequence). The CDR3 runs 14 residues. Here the CDR3 DNA reads TGCAGTGCTAGATCCGGGACAAACACCGGGGAGCGGTTTTTT. This sequence encodes CSARSGTNTGERFF.

V and J are TRBV5-5 and TRBJ2-5; 8 bases map to TRBD1. The J call is doubtful: the DNA matches TRBJ2-7 better. This CDR3 contains 13 residues. The germline V gene encodes CDR1 SGHKS and CDR2 YYEKEE (reference sequence). Here the CDR3 DNA reads TGTGCCAGCAGAAGGACAGGGTGGTACGAGCAGTACTTC. It is translated as CASRRTGWYEQYF.

This clonotype was counted a few times. This chain connects TRBV9 to TRBJ2-3; 8 nucleotides align to TRBD1. The V and J ends lost 3 bases and 0 bases, in that order; junction bases with no gene match: 6. This CDR3 spans 16 amino acids. CDR1 is SGDLS, CDR2 YYNGEE, per germline. The CDR3: CASSAYTGGSTDTQYF. CDR3 in DNA: TGTGCCAGCAGCGCATACACAGGGGGAAGCACAGATACGCAGTATTTT.

A few counts support this clonotype. The chain links TRBV20-1 to TRBJ2-4; D gene uncertain. Germline V gene sequence: CDR1 DFQATT, CDR2 SNEGSKA (reference sequence). The CDR3 consists of 13 residues. V gave up 6 bases and J gave up 2 bases, with 11 bases separating them. DNA for the CDR3: TGCAGTGCCCATGCCGTTTCCAAAAACATTCAGTACTTC. It specifies CSAHAVSKNIQYF.

The rearrangement uses TRBV4-2 and TRBJ1-4; D remains ambiguous. The CDR3 has 16 amino acids. Germline V gives CDR1 LGHNA, CDR2 YNFKEQ. Trimming removed 5 bases at V and 4 bases at J, with 17 bases between. The DNA of the CDR3 is TGTGCCAGCAGCTCGCGGGCCGCGCAGGATAATGAAAAACTGTTTTTT. Its translation is CASSSRAAQDNEKLFF.

In its sample, this clonotype was seen a few times. This sequence joins TRBV12-3 or TRBV12-4 and TRBJ1-2; D uncertain. The CDR3 has 14 amino acids. V was clipped by 6 bases and J by 8 bases, with 19 bases between them. CDR3 sequence: CASSLWPRELGYTF. As DNA, the CDR3 is TGTGCCAGCAGCCTGTGGCCCCGGGAATTGGGCTACACCTTC.

The chain combines TRBV6-2 or TRBV6-3 with TRBJ2-1, with D unclear. V shed 11 bases and J shed 0 bases, with 8 bases lying between them. Germline loops: CDR1 MNHEY, CDR2 SVGEGT. The CDR3 runs to 12 residues. The CDR3 DNA reads as TGTGCCGGTGGAGTCTCCTACAATGAGCAGTTCTTC. It translates to CAGGVSYNEQFF.

This clonotype has just a few counts. This rearrangement joins TRBV20-1 to TRBJ2-6; TRBD1 matches at 8 bases. J gave up 4 bases and V 6 bases, and 8 bases lay outside the gene matches. This CDR3 is 15 amino acids long. Germline V CDR1 and CDR2: DFQATT, SNEGSKA (reference sequence). The CDR3, as DNA: TGCAGTGCCGGGACAGGACTGGGCGGGGCCAACGTCCTGACTTTC. Translated, it gives CSAGTGLGGANVLTF.

The chain has TRBV7-6 and TRBJ2-5; 9 bases are shared with TRBD1. The CDR3 totals 15 residues. Trimming removed 5 bases from V and 2 bases from J; junction bases left unmatched: 6. The germline CDR1 and CDR2 sequences are SGHVS and FNYEAQ. This chain's CDR3 is CASSQQGAEQETQYF. Written as DNA, the CDR3 is TGTGCCAGCAGCCAACAGGGGGCTGAACAAGAGACCCAGTACTTC.

This chain joins TRBV5-6 and TRBJ1-5; 11 bases align to TRBD1. CDR3 length: 17 residues. Germline trimming cut 1 base from V and 1 base from J; bases unmatched to any gene: 4. The germline V gene has CDR1 SGHDT and CDR2 YYEEEE. The CDR3 region has the DNA TGTGCCAGCAGCTTGATGGGGACAGGGGGGAGCAATCAGCCCCAGCATTTT. Its protein product is CASSLMGTGGSNQPQHF.

V is TRBV12-3 or TRBV12-4 and J is TRBJ2-4, with unresolved D. The CDR3 runs 14 residues. Trimming left V 3 bases short and J 0 bases short, with 6 bases between. In DNA form, the CDR3 reads TGTGCCAGCAGTTTCGAGAAAGCCAAAAACATTCAGTACTTC. Translating it yields CASSFEKAKNIQYF.